Sequencing of this T cell receptor beta chain was carried out in a study of cytomegalovirus exposure and HLA in healthy donors. This clone turned up a few times. As yet, its antigen is unknown. In the PCR, 60 Vbeta and 13 Jbeta primers were used. The assay was immunoSEQ multiplex PCR, and TCRdb's table has in-frame clones only and misses some. The sample shows roughly 100,000 clones, just under 80% of them seen only once. Study results and limitations: Later examination showed HLA-associated TCR beta chains had greater clonal expansion than equally common others. A list of 164 TCR beta chains associated with cytomegalovirus was given. Relative to the approximately 660-donor mean, N-insertions were reportedly fewer in an Asian-associated ancestry cluster in a later analysis. It was likely that a cluster of highly shared sequence variants was a sequencing artifact.

CDR1 and CDR2 from the germline V gene are WSHSY and SAAADI. The CDR3 length is 14 residues. After removal of 8 bases from V and 5 bases from J, the junction contained 6 bases not matched to a gene. The material sequenced was PBMCs. The sequence derives from a male donor in good health and CMV-seronegative. The chain recombines TRBV10-2 with TRBJ1-1; 12 bases map to TRBD1. CDR3 region: CASQGDRGQTEAFF. CDR3 in DNA: TGCGCCAGCCAGGGGGACAGGGGGCAAACTGAAGCTTTCTTT.